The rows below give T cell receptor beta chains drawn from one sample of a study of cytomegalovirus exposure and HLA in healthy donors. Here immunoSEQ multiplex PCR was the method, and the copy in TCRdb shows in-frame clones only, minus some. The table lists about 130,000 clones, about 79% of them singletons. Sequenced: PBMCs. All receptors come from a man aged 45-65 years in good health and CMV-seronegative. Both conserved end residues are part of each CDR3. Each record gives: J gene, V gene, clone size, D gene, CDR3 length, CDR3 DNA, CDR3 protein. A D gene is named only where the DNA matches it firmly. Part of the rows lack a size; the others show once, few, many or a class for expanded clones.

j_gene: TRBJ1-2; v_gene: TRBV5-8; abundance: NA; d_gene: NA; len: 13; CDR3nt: TGTGCCAGCAGCTTGGGGCAGAATGGTGGCTACACCTTC; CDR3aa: CASSLGQNGGYTF
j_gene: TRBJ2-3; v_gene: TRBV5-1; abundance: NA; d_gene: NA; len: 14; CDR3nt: TGCGCCAGCAGCTTGGGGGAGGTCACAGATACGCAGTATTTT; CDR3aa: CASSLGEVTDTQYF
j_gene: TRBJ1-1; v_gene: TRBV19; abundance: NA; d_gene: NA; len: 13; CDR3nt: TGTGCCAGTAGTCTCAGCCGACAGACTGAAGCTTTCTTT; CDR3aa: CASSLSRQTEAFF
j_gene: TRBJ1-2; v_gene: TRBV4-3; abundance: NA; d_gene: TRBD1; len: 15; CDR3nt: TGCGCCAGCAGCCAAGATACAGGGGACAGGTCAGGCTACACCTTC; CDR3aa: CASSQDTGDRSGYTF
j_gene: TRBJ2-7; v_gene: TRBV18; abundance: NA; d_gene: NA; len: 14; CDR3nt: TGTGCCAGCTCACCAGTCACAGGTACCTACGAGCAGTACTTC; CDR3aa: CASSPVTGTYEQYF
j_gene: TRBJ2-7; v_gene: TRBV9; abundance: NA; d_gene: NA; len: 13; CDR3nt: TGTGCCAGCAGCGCGGGCGGGGAATGGGTGCAGTACTTC; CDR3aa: CASSAGGEWVQYF
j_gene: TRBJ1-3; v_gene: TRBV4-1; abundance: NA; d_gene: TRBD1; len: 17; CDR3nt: TGCGCCAGCAGCCAAGGGGACAGGGGTTTGGTTGGAAACACCATATATTTT; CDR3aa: CASSQGDRGLVGNTIYF
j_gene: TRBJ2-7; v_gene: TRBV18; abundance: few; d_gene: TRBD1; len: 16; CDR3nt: TGTGCCAGCTCACCGCGGGACAGGGGGAGGTCCTACGAGCAGTACTTC; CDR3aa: CASSPRDRGRSYEQYF
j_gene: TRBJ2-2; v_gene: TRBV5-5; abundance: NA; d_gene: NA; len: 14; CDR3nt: TGTGCCAGCAGCTTGGGTTCTATGGTCGGGGAGCTGTTTTTT; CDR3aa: CASSLGSMVGELFF
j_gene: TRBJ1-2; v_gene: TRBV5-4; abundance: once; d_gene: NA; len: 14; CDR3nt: TGTGCCAGCAGCCTAAGGGACTTGTCTTTAGGCTACACCTTC; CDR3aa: CASSLRDLSLGYTF
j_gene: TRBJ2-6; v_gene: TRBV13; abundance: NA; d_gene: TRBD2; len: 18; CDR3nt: TGTGCCAGCAGAAGGCGGGGGGACCTGAGCTCTGGGGCCAACGTCCTGACTTTC; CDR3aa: CASRRRGDLSSGANVLTF